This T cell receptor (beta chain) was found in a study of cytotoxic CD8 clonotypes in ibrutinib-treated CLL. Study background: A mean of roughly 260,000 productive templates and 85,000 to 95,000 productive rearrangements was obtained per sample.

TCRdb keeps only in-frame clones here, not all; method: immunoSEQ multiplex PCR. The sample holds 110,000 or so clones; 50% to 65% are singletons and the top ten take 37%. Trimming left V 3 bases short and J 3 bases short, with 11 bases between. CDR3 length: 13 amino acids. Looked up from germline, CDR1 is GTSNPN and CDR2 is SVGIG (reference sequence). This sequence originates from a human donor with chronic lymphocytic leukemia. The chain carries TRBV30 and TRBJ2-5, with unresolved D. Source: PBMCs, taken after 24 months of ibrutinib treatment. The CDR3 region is CAWRPTGEETQYF. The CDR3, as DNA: TGTGCCTGGAGGCCGACTGGAGAAGAGACCCAGTACTTC.